This entry concerns a single TCR beta chain. This sample stems from a study of blood T cell repertoires in COVID-19. In the study overall: COVID-19 samples collected from the United States, Italy and Spain covered acute and convalescent phases.

Sequencing used immunoSEQ multiplex PCR; TCRdb keeps in-frame clones, though not all of them. The sample lists approximately 300,000 clones; 75% to 90% were seen once. The source material was PBMCs or T cells enriched from blood (not recorded which). This clonotype was sampled from a woman in her thirties who had been exposed to COVID-19.

The CDR3 DNA sequence: TGTGCCAGCAGCTTAGCCAGCGTAAAGGAGCAGTTCTTC. Translated: CASSLASVKEQFF. The J gene is TRBJ2-1, the V gene TRBV7-9; D gene unclear. V gave up 0 bases and J gave up 10 bases, with 10 bases separating them. Germline loops: CDR1 SEHNR, CDR2 FQNEAQ (reference sequence). The CDR3 covers 13 residues.